Presented here are 11 T cell receptor beta chains from one specimen sequenced in a study of blood T cell repertoires in COVID-19. Assay used: immunoSEQ multiplex PCR; TCRdb lists only in-frame clones, some missing. The sample holds about 200,000 clones, about 88% seen once. Sequenced: peripheral blood. These receptors were obtained from a woman aged 50 to 60 with COVID-19, enrolled during active disease.

This sequence joins TRBV2 and TRBJ2-7; D perhaps matches TRBD1 (6 bases). Germline CDR1 and CDR2: SNHLY and FYNNEI. The CDR3 is made up of 14 amino acids. The CDR3 reads CASSEEGDRYEQYV. Written as DNA, the CDR3 is TGTGCCAGCAGCGAAGAGGGGGACCGCTACGAGCAGTACGTC.

The chain is built from TRBV6-2 or TRBV6-3 and TRBJ1-4; D possibly corresponds to TRBD1 (6 bases). Trimming stripped 5 bases from V and 8 bases from J, with 21 bases between. The germline V gene encodes CDR1 MNHEY and CDR2 SVGEGT. There are 16 residues in the CDR3. The DNA for the CDR3 is TGTGCCAGCAGTAACCTGAACCGGGACACCACCGAAAAACTGTTTTTT. Translation gives CASSNLNRDTTEKLFF.

This chain connects TRBV7-9 to TRBJ2-7; 7 positions agree with TRBD1. V shed 5 bases and J 3 bases; nucleotides not matched to a gene: 4. CDR1 and CDR2 from the germline V gene are SEHNR and FQNEAQ (reference sequence). The CDR3 totals 13 residues. CDR3 loop: CASSIQGIYEQYF. As DNA, the CDR3 is TGTGCCAGCAGCATACAGGGGATCTACGAGCAGTACTTC.

This clone was observed a single time. The chain is built from TRBV27 and TRBJ1-2; the D is unclear. Germline CDR1 MNHEY, CDR2 SMNVEV (reference sequence). This CDR3 is built from 13 residues. V shed 8 bases and J shed 1 base, with 11 bases lying between them. The CDR3 loop is CASGPLINYGYTF. The CDR3 DNA sequence: TGTGCCAGCGGCCCCCTTATTAACTATGGCTACACCTTC.

The V call is TRBV7-2, the J call TRBJ2-1; 7 bases are shared with TRBD2. This CDR3 region has 15 residues. The V gene's germline CDR1 is SGHTA and CDR2 FQGNSA. V shed 4 bases and J 7 bases; nucleotides not matched to a gene: 10. The CDR3 DNA is TGTGCCAGCAGCTCCGGCGGGGGACTGAAAAATGAGCAGTTCTTC. Its protein product is CASSSGGGLKNEQFF.

The chain links TRBV6-5 to TRBJ2-1; D might be TRBD1 (6 bases). Germline V CDR1 and CDR2: MNHEY, SVGAGI. CDR3 length: 13 residues. Trimming shortened V by 6 bases and J by 8 bases, and 14 bases separated the two germline ends. DNA for the CDR3: TGTGCCAGCAGCCTACAGGGAAGGGATGAGCAGTTCTTC. This codes for CASSLQGRDEQFF.

The chain couples TRBV3-1 (or the pseudogene TRBV3-2) to TRBJ2-5; 7 bases align to TRBD2. The CDR3 extends over 13 amino acids. Germline assignment: CDR1 LGHDT and CDR2 YNNKEL (reference sequence). Trimming at V came to 3 bases and at J to 5 bases, leaving 3 bases not matched to a gene. CDR3 sequence (DNA): TGTGCCAGCAGCCACGCGGGGGTGGAGACCCAGTACTTC. The encoded protein is CASSHAGVETQYF.

The chain combines TRBV5-1 with TRBJ2-1; possible D gene TRBD1, 5 bases. Germline V gives CDR1 SGHRS, CDR2 YFSETQ. Deletions cut 6 bases from V and 1 base from J, with 11 bases between. The CDR3 sequence is 14 residues long. The CDR3 DNA reads TGCGCCAGCAACAAAGGGGATTCCTACAATGAGCAGTTCTTC. Protein: CASNKGDSYNEQFF.

The chain joins TRBV3-1 (or the pseudogene TRBV3-2) to TRBJ1-2; the D is unclear. V was shortened by 1 base and J by 3 bases, with 6 bases between the two germline ends. Germline V gives CDR1 LGHDT, CDR2 YNNKEL (reference sequence). The CDR3 is made up of 13 amino acids. The CDR3 DNA reads TGTGCCAGCAGCCAAGTAACTTACTATGGCTACACCTTC. Amino acid sequence: CASSQVTYYGYTF.

J is TRBJ1-6 and V is TRBV27; D is undetermined. The CDR3 loop spans 17 amino acids. The V and J ends lost 7 bases and 2 bases respectively, with 18 bases between them. Germline V gives CDR1 MNHEY, CDR2 SMNVEV (reference sequence). The CDR3 DNA reads as TGTGCCAGCACCTTTTCAATCGGGAAGGCCTATAATTCACCCCTCCACTTT. Its translation: CASTFSIGKAYNSPLHF.

The V gene is TRBV5-1, the J gene TRBJ2-5; the D gene is possibly TRBD1 (6 bases). V lost 3 bases to trimming and J lost 3 bases, with 15 bases between them. This CDR3 spans 15 amino acids. Germline V gene data show CDR1 as SGHRS and CDR2 as YFSETQ. Written as DNA, the CDR3 is TGCGCCAGCAGCTCCCGGACAGCCCAAGAAGAGACCCAGTACTTC. Its protein is CASSSRTAQEETQYF.